Given below is one T cell receptor (beta chain) in context. The entry originates in a study of cytomegalovirus exposure and HLA in healthy donors. The CDR3 is 17 amino acids. Germline V gene lookup returns CDR1 SGHDT and CDR2 YYEEEE. V lost 0 bases and J lost 3; bases outside the gene matches: 8. PCR used 60 Vbeta primers and 13 Jbeta primers. Here immunoSEQ multiplex PCR was the method, and the copy in TCRdb shows in-frame clones only, minus some. The data hold about 120,000 clones, with less than 85% observed a single time. The genes are TRBV5-6 and TRBJ2-1; 8 bases map to TRBD1. Sequencing used PBMCs. The receptor comes from a man aged 18 to 30 in good health and CMV-seropositive. The CDR3 DNA reads TGTGCCAGCAGCTTGGCCGAAGACAGGGGAGTCTACAATGAGCAGTTCTTC. Translating gives CASSLAEDRGVYNEQFF.